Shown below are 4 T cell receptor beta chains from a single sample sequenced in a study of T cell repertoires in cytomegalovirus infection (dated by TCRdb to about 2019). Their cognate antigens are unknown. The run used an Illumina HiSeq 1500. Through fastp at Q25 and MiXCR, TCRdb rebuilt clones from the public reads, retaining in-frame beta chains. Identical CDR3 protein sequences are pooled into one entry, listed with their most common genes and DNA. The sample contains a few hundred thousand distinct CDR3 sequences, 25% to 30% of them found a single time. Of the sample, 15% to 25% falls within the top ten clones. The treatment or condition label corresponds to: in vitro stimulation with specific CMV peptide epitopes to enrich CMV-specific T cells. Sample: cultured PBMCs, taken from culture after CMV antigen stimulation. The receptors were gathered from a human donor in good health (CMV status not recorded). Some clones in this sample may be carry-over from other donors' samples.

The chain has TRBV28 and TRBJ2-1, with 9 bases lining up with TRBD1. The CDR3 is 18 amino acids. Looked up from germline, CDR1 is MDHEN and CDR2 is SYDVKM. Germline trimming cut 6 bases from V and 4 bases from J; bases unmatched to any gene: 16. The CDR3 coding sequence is TGTGCCAGCAGACCTCCACCGGGACAGGGACTCCATTACAATGAGCAGTTCTTC. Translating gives CASRPPPGQGLHYNEQFF.

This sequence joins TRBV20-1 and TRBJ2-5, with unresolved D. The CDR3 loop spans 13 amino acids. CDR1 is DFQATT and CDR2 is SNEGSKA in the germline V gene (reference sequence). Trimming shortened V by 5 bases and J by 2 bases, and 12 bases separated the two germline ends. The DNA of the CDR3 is TGCAGTGCTCACCCCCTGGGTCAAGAGACCCAGTACTTC. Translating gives CSAHPLGQETQYF.

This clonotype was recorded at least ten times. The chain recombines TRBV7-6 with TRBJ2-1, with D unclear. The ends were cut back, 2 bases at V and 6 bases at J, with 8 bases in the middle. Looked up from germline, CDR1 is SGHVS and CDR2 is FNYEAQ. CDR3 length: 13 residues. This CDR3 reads CASSLRNGNEQFF. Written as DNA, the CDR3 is TGTGCCAGCAGCTTAAGGAACGGCAATGAGCAGTTCTTC.

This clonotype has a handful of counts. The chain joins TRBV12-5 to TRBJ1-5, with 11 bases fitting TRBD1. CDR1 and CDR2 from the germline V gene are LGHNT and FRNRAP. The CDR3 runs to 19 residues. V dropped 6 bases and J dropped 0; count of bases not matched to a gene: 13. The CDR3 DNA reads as TGTGCTAGTGGCCCAAGTCCGGGACAGGGGGGTTATAGCAATCAGCCCCAGCATTTT. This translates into CASGPSPGQGGYSNQPQHF.